This is a list of T cell receptor beta chains from one sample in a study of vaccination and CD4 T cells after COVID-19. Their antigens are not known. TCRdb independently ran MiXCR on the PCR reads; one entry per CDR3 protein. The data contain approximately 11,000 distinct CDR3 sequences, roughly 31% of them seen just once; the ten biggest clones take up approximately 8.8%. The material sequenced was CD4+ T cells from blood, cultured in vitro. These receptors were obtained from a human donor who had recovered from COVID-19. Each CDR3 is given with its conserved first and last residue. D genes are given only for firm matches. Clone size is not always given. Where it is, it says once, few, many or a class for expanded clones.

j_gene,v_gene,d_gene,abundance,CDR3nt,CDR3aa
TRBJ1-6,TRBV2,NA,few,TGTGCCAGCATAAGAGGCACCCGTAATTCACCCCTCCACTTT,CASIRGTRNSPLHF
TRBJ1-2,TRBV29-1,TRBD1,NA,TGCAGCGTTGACCTACAGGGGGCGCCCGCATCTGGCTACACCTTC,CSVDLQGAPASGYTF
TRBJ2-7,TRBV28,TRBD2,NA,TGTGCCAGCAGTCGATGGACTAGCGGCTACGAGCAGTACTTC,CASSRWTSGYEQYF
TRBJ1-2,TRBV27,NA,once,TGTGCCAGCAGTTCTTTAGCGGGGACCAACTATGACTACACCTTC,CASSSLAGTNYDYTF
TRBJ2-1,TRBV20-1,TRBD1,NA,TGCAGTGCTAGAGCTGGGACAGGGGGCCTCAATGAGCAGTTCTTC,CSARAGTGGLNEQFF
TRBJ2-5,TRBV28,TRBD2,NA,TGTGCCAGCAGGGCCAGCGGGAGACAAGAGACCCAGTACTTC,CASRASGRQETQYF
TRBJ1-5,TRBV19,TRBD1,NA,TGTGCCGACACAGGACAGGGAACCAATCAGCCCCAGCATTTT,CADTGQGTNQPQHF
TRBJ2-1,TRBV27,NA,NA,TGTGCCAGCAGCTTCAGGGACTTGTCCAATGAGCAGTTCTTC,CASSFRDLSNEQFF
TRBJ1-2,TRBV11-3,NA,few,TGTGCCAGCAGATCACCCGCAGGGCGCTACACCTTC,CASRSPAGRYTF
TRBJ1-5,TRBV3-1,NA,NA,TGTGCCAGCAGGGAACATGGACGAAATCAGCCCCAGCATTTT,CASREHGRNQPQHF
TRBJ1-2,TRBV6-1,NA,medium-sized,TGTGCCAGCAGACGGGACGGGAACTATGGCTACACCTTC,CASRRDGNYGYTF
TRBJ2-1,TRBV5-4,NA,few,TGTGCCAGCAGCTTTATGGGACGGCAACAGTTCTTC,CASSFMGRQQFF
TRBJ1-2,TRBV5-6,NA,NA,TGTGCCAGCAGCTTGCGGGTAATCGGCAGCTACACCTTC,CASSLRVIGSYTF
TRBJ1-5,TRBV6-2/TRBV6-3,TRBD1,NA,TGTGCCAGCAGAACTCTCGGGACAGGGGGAGTCCATAGCAATCAGCCCCAGCATTTT,CASRTLGTGGVHSNQPQHF
TRBJ2-1,TRBV5-1,TRBD2,once,TGCGCCAGCAGCGACCGCGTAGCGGGTGCTGGGAATGAGCAGTTCTTC,CASSDRVAGAGNEQFF
TRBJ2-2,TRBV19,TRBD1,NA,TGTGCCAGTAGACCGGGACAGATCACCGGGGAGCTGTTTTTT,CASRPGQITGELFF
TRBJ1-1,TRBV5-1,TRBD1,NA,TGCGCCAGCAGCCCGTTACAGGGGGCAAGGACTGAAGCTTTCTTT,CASSPLQGARTEAFF
TRBJ2-7,TRBV30,NA,NA,TGTGCCTGGAGTAAACAGGGTTACGAGCAGTACTTC,CAWSKQGYEQYF
TRBJ1-5,TRBV7-8,NA,NA,TGTGCCAGCCAACAGGGAACCTATCAGCCCCAGCATTTT,CASQQGTYQPQHF
TRBJ1-1,TRBV19,TRBD1,NA,TGTGCCAGTAGTATACAGGACAGGGCCAACACTGAAGCTTTCTTT,CASSIQDRANTEAFF
TRBJ1-2,TRBV5-4,NA,few,TGTGCCAGCAGAGCCCGGCCAGGGGACGACTATGGCTACACCTTC,CASRARPGDDYGYTF
TRBJ2-5,TRBV6-5,NA,NA,TGTGCCAGCAGTTACTCGAATACCCCGTACCAAGAGACCCAGTACTTC,CASSYSNTPYQETQYF
TRBJ1-1,TRBV5-4,NA,NA,TGTGCCAGCAGCTTGGAGGACACTGAAGCTTTCTTT,CASSLEDTEAFF
TRBJ1-1,TRBV6-5,NA,NA,TGTGCCAGCAGTTTAACAGGTTGGGGTGAAGCTTTCTTT,CASSLTGWGEAFF
TRBJ2-4,TRBV20-1,TRBD2,NA,TGCAGTGCCTCAGGGACTAGCGGAAACATTCAGTACTTC,CSASGTSGNIQYF
TRBJ1-2,TRBV29-1,NA,few,TGCAGCGTTGAAGAGGCACAGGCCAAGGGCTACACCTTC,CSVEEAQAKGYTF
TRBJ2-1,TRBV5-4,TRBD2,once,TGTGCCAGCACCCGTAGCGGGGCCACCTACAATGAGCAGTTCTTC,CASTRSGATYNEQFF
TRBJ2-3,TRBV29-1,TRBD1,NA,TGCAGCGTGGGACAGGGCTCGAGCACAGATACGCAGTATTTT,CSVGQGSSTDTQYF
TRBJ2-7,TRBV7-2,NA,NA,TGTGCCAGCAGCTCTATGGGCAGCTCCTACGAGCAGTACTTC,CASSSMGSSYEQYF
TRBJ1-6,TRBV27,TRBD1,medium-sized,TGTGCCAGCAGTCTCCGGGACAGGGGATCACCCCTCCACTTT,CASSLRDRGSPLHF
TRBJ1-2,TRBV27,NA,NA,TGTGCCAGTAGCGGGGGGCTGGAGGCTTCTGGCTACACCTTC,CASSGGLEASGYTF
TRBJ2-2,TRBV7-6,NA,NA,TGTGCCAGCAGCCCTTGGAGTAGCGGTCCCGGGGAGCTGTTTTTT,CASSPWSSGPGELFF
TRBJ2-3,TRBV7-9,TRBD2,NA,TGTGCCAGCGCTTCCGGACTAGGAACAGATACGCAGTATTTT,CASASGLGTDTQYF